This T cell receptor (beta chain) was captured by sequencing in a study of beta chain features in type 1 diabetes. Sorting based on CD45RO/CCR7/CD25/CD127/CD95/CD27 separated CD4+ naive, central memory, regulatory and stem cell-like memory cells. What was sequenced were expressed TCRB transcripts, since all of the isolated RNA had been reverse transcribed. Sequenced by immunoSEQ multiplex PCR; TCRdb stores in-frame clones only, minus some. The table lists a few hundred thousand clones, 8% to 10% of them singletons, with roughly 0.6% in the top ten. Whole-study findings and limits: Significant though moderate, a shortening of TCRB CDR3s appeared in all four CD4+ subsets of Type 1 diabetes patients.

A word on this clone: Its antigen is unknown.

Trimming took 4 bases from V and 5 from J, leaving 14 bases between them. The CDR3 extends over 14 amino acids. Germline CDR1 reads WNHNN; CDR2 reads SYGVQD (reference sequence). The source material was central memory CD4+ T cells from blood. The receptor's source is a man aged 25-45 years with type 1 diabetes. This chain links TRBV10-1 with TRBJ2-5; tentative D call: TRBD2 (7 bases). The CDR3, as DNA: TGCGCCAGCAGTGTCGGACTAGGGGGTGAGACCCAGTACTTC. Protein sequence: CASSVGLGGETQYF.